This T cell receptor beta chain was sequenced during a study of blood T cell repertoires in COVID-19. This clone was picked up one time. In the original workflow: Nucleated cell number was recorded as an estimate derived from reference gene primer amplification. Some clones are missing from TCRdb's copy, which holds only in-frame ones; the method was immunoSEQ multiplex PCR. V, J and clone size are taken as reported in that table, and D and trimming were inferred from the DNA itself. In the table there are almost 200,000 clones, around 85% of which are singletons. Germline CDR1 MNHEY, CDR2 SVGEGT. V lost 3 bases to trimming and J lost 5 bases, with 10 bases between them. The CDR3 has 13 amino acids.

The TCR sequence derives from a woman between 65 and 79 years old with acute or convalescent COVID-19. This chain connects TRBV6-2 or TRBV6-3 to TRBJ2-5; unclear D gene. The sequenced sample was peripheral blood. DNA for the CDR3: TGTGCCAGCAGTTATGAACTGCGGGAGACCCAGTACTTC. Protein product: CASSYELRETQYF.